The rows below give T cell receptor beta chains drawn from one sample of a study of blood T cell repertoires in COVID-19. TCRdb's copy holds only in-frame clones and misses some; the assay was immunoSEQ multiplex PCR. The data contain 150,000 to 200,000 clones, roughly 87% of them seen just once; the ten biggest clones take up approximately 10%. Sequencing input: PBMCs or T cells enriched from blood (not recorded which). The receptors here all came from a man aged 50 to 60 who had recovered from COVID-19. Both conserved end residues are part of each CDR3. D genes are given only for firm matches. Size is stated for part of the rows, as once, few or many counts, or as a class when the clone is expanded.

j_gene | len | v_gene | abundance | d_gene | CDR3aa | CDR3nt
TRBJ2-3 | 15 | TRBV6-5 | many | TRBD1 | CASSGGDRVPDTQYF | TGTGCCAGCAGCGGAGGGGACAGGGTTCCCGATACGCAGTATTTT
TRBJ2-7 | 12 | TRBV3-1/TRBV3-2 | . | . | CASSQFTYEQYF | TGTGCCAGCAGCCAGTTTACCTACGAGCAGTACTTC
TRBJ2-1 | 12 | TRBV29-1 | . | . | CSVEDGVFGQFF | TGCAGCGTTGAGGACGGGGTTTTCGGCCAGTTCTTC
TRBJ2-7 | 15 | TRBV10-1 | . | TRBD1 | CASSAPGQGAYEQYF | TGCGCCAGCAGTGCCCCGGGACAGGGGGCCTACGAGCAGTACTTC
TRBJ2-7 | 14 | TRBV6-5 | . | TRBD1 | CASSGTGTTYEQYF | TGTGCCAGCAGCGGGACAGGGACCACCTACGAGCAGTACTTC
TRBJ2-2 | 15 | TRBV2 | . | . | CASSVGQPNTGELFF | TGTGCCAGCAGTGTAGGACAGCCTAACACCGGGGAGCTGTTTTTT
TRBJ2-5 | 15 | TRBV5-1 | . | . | CASSEQSGYQETQYF | TGCGCCAGCAGCGAGCAGTCAGGATACCAAGAGACCCAGTACTTC
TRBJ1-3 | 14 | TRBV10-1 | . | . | CASTPSDSGNTIYF | TGCGCCAGCACCCCAAGCGACTCTGGAAACACCATATATTTT
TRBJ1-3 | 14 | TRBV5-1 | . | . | CASKNSFNGNTIYF | TGCGCCAGTAAAAACAGCTTTAATGGAAACACCATATATTTT
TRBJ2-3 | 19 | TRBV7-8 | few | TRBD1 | CASSLLNPVGTGARDTQYF | TGTGCCAGCAGCTTACTAAATCCAGTAGGGACAGGAGCTCGGGATACGCAGTATTTT
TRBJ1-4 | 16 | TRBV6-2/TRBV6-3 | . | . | CASSYSTGQINEKLFF | TGTGCCAGCAGTTACTCGACAGGTCAGATAAATGAAAAACTGTTTTTT
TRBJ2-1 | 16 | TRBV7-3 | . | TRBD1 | CASSLTPPDRVDEQFF | TGTGCCAGCAGCTTAACCCCCCCGGACAGGGTTGATGAGCAGTTCTTC
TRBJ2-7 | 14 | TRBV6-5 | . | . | CASTDETGVYEQYF | TGTGCCAGCACCGACGAGACAGGCGTCTACGAGCAGTACTTC
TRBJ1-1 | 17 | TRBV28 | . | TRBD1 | CASRFGTGGLIGTEAFF | TGTGCCAGCAGATTCGGGACAGGGGGTCTGATCGGCACTGAAGCTTTCTTT
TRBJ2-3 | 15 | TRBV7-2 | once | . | CASSLEWTNTDTQYF | TGTGCCAGCAGCTTAGAATGGACTAACACAGATACGCAGTATTTT
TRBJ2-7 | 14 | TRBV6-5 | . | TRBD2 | CASSRDPGGYEQYF | TGTGCCAGCAGTCGAGATCCCGGGGGGTACGAGCAGTACTTC
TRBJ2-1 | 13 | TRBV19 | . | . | CASSIGGNNEQFF | TGTGCCAGTAGTATAGGAGGGAACAATGAGCAGTTCTTC
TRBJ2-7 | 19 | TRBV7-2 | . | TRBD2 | CASSSPGSRDYFSSYEQYF | TGTGCCAGCAGCTCCCCAGGGTCCCGGGACTACTTTTCTTCCTACGAGCAGTACTTC
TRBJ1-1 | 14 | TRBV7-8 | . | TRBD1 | CASSQPGGGSEAFF | TGTGCCAGCAGCCAGCCAGGGGGCGGGTCTGAAGCTTTCTTT
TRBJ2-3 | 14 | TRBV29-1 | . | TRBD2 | CSPRLAAHTDTQYF | TGCAGCCCCCGCCTAGCGGCCCACACAGATACGCAGTATTTT
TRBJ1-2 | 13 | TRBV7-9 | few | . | CASSLGQFYGYTF | TGTGCCAGCAGCTTAGGCCAGTTCTATGGCTACACCTTC
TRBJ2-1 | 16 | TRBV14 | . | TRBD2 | CASSQDSRSGYNEQFF | TGTGCCAGCAGCCAAGATAGTCGTAGCGGGTACAATGAGCAGTTCTTC
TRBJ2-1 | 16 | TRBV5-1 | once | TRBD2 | CASSSGLGLAGSEQFF | TGCGCCAGCAGCTCAGGACTCGGACTAGCGGGAAGTGAGCAGTTCTTC
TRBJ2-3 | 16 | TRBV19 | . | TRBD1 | CASSHSGTGGLEGQYF | TGTGCCAGTAGTCACTCCGGGACAGGGGGCCTAGAAGGGCAGTATTTT
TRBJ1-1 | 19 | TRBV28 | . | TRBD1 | CASSPTPQPGQGVNTEAFF | TGTGCCAGCAGTCCTACCCCCCAACCGGGACAGGGGGTGAACACTGAAGCTTTCTTT
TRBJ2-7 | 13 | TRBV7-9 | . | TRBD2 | CASRLAGKGEQYF | TGTGCCAGCAGACTAGCGGGGAAGGGCGAGCAGTACTTC
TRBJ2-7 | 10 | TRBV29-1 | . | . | CSALSVEQYF | TGCAGCGCCCTCTCTGTCGAGCAGTACTTC
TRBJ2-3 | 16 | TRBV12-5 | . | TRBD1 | CASGSWTGGDTDTQYF | TGTGCTAGTGGTTCTTGGACAGGCGGAGACACAGATACGCAGTATTTT
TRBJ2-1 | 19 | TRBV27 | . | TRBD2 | CASSLRPPNMRGENNEQFF | TGTGCCAGCAGCCTTCGGCCACCCAATATGCGGGGGGAGAACAATGAGCAGTTCTTC
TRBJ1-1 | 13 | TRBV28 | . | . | CATLGGGQVEAFF | TGTGCCACCTTAGGGGGGGGTCAGGTAGAAGCTTTCTTT
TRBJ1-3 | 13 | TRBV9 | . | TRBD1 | CASSASLDRAIYF | TGTGCCAGCAGCGCGTCCCTCGACAGGGCCATATATTTT
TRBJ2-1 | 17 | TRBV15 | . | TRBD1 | CATSRSPGQGSYNEQFF | TGTGCCACCAGCAGATCACCGGGACAGGGGTCCTACAATGAGCAGTTCTTC
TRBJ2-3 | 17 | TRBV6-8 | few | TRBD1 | CASSPRPDRGLADTQYF | TGTGCCAGCAGTCCCCGACCGGACAGGGGTCTCGCAGATACGCAGTATTTT